The entry below gives a single T cell receptor beta chain sequence along with its context. The antigen is unknown. The CDR3 extends over 15 amino acids. V was pared by 6 bases and J by 9 bases, with 13 bases of the junction left unmatched. Germline CDR1 reads LNHDA; CDR2 reads SQIVND (reference sequence). This sample is drawn from a study of cytomegalovirus exposure and HLA in healthy donors. Whole-study context: Of approximately 400 genotyped donors, about 80% clustered with self-reported Caucasian donors.

Both 60 Vbeta primers and 13 Jbeta primers went into the PCR. TCRdb keeps only in-frame clones here, not all; method: immunoSEQ multiplex PCR. The sample includes approximately 170,000 clones, roughly 80% seen only once; the top ten take about 3.4%. Findings and caveats of the study: Several top significant clusters appeared, in a later analysis, to be linked to common viral pathogens.

The gene calls are TRBV19 and TRBJ2-5, with TRBD2 identical over 10 bases. The material sequenced was PBMCs. The sequence came from a female donor in good health and CMV-seronegative. DNA for the CDR3: TGTGCCAGTAGAGACACTAGCGGGGAACGGGGGGCCCAGTACTTC. It codes for CASRDTSGERGAQYF. Full variable domain (missing parts from reference TRBV19 and TRBJ2-5): DGGITQSPKYLFRKEGQNVTLSCEQNLNHDAMYWYRQDPGQGLRLIYYSQIVNDFQKGDIAEGYSVSREKKESFPLTVTSAQKNPTAFYLCASRDTSGERGAQYFGPGTRLLVL.